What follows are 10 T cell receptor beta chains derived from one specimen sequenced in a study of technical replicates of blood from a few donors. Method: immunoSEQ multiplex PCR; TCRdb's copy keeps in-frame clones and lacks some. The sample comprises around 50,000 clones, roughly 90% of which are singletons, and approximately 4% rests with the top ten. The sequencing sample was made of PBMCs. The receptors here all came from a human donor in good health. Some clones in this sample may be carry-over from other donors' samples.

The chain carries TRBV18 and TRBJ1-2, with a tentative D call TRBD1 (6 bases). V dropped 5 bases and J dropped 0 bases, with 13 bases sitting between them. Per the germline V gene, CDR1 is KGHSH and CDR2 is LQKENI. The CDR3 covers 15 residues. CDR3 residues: CASSEDSQANYGYTF. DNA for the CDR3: TGTGCCAGCTCAGAGGACAGCCAAGCTAACTATGGCTACACCTTC. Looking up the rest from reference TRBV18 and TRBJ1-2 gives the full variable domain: NAGVMQNPRHLVRRRGQEARLRCSPMKGHSHVYWYRQLPEEGLKFMVYLQKENIIDESGMPKERFSAEFPKEGPSILRIQQVVRGDSAAYFCASSEDSQANYGYTFGSGTRLTVV.

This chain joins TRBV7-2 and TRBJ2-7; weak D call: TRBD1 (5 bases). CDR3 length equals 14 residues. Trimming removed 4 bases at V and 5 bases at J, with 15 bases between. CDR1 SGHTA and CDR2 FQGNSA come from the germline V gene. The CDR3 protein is CASSSQGFIDEQYF. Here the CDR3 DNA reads TGTGCCAGCAGCTCGCAGGGCTTTATCGACGAGCAGTACTTC.

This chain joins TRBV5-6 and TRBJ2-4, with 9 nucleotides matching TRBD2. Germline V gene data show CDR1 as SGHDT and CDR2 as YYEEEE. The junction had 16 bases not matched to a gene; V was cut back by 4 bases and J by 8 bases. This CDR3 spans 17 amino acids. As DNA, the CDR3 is TGTGCCAGCAGCCAAAGGGTCAGCGGGGGGCCTAAGGACATTCAGTACTTC. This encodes CASSQRVSGGPKDIQYF. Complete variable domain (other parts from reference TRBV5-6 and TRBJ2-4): DAGVTQSPTHLIKTRGQQVTLRCSPKSGHDTVSWYQQALGQGPQFIFQYYEEEERQRGNFPDRFSGHQFPNYSSELNVNALLLGDSALYLCASSQRVSGGPKDIQYFGAGTRLSVL.

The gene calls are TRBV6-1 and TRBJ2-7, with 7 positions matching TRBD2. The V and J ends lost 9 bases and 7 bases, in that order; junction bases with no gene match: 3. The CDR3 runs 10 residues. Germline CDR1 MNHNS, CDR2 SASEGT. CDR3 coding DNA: TGTGCCAGTACCGGGGGGGAGCAGTACTTC. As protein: CASTGGEQYF.

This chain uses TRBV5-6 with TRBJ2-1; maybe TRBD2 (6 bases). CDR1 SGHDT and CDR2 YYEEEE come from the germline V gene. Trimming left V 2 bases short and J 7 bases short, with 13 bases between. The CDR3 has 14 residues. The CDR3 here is CASSFGGFWNEQFF. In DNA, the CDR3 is TGTGCCAGCAGCTTCGGGGGTTTTTGGAATGAGCAGTTCTTC.

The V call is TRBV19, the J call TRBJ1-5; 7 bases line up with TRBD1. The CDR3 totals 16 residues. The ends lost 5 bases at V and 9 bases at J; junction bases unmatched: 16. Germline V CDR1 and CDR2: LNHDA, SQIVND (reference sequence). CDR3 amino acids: CASSPNRGSANMPQHF. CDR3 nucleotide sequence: TGTGCCAGTAGTCCCAACAGGGGCTCGGCCAACATGCCCCAGCATTTT.

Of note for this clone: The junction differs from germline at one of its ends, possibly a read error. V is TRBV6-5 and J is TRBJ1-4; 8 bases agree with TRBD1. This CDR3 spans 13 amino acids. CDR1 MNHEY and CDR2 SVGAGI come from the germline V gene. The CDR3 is CVRQGTGNEKLFF. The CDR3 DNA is TGCGTCCGACAGGGGACCGGTAATGAAAAACTGTTTTTT.

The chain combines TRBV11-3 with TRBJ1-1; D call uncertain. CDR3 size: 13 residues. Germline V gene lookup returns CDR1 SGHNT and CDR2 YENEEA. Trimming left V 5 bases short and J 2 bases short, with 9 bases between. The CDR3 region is CASSARLNTEAFF. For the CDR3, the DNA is TGTGCCAGCAGCGCTAGATTAAACACTGAAGCTTTCTTT.

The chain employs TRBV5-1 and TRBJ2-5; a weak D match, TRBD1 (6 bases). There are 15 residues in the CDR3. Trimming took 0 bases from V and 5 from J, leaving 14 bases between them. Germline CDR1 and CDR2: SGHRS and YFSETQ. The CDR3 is CASSLALAGVETQYF. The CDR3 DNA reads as TGCGCCAGCAGCTTGGCTCTTGCAGGGGTCGAGACCCAGTACTTC.

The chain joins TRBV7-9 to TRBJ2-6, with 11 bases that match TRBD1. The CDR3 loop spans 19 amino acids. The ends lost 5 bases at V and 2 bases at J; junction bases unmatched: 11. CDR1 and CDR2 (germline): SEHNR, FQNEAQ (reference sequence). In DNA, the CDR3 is TGTGCCAGCAGCCGACGCGGAGGACAGGGGGCGACTGGGGCCAACGTCCTGACTTTC. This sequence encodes CASSRRGGQGATGANVLTF.